Listed here is a single TCR beta chain. Its target is not known. The length of the CDR3 is 17 residues. Germline V gene sequence: CDR1 SGHTA, CDR2 FQGNSA. Trimming took off 1 base at V and 2 bases at J, with 17 bases between the two ends. Template switching created a universal primer site, and the cDNA included unique molecular identifiers. TCRdb reprocessed the 5' RACE reads via MiXCR and lists one record per CDR3 protein. The table has 460,000 or so distinct CDR3 sequences, around 14% seen once. This entry is derived from a study of identical twins. Study-wide findings and caveats: Not following the same donors, the study drew its conclusions from cross-sectional statistical analysis. Memory repertoires showed no such pattern, whereas abundant cord blood beta clonotypes carried fewer insertions.

These data also formed part of another study, on yellow fever vaccine responses in identical twins. From that paper: A vaccine T cell response that seemed partly convergent and partly personalized was reported in twins.

The sample was CD4+ T cells sorted from blood. This chain links TRBV7-2 with TRBJ2-5, with a possible D match to TRBD1 (7 bases). This sequence was found in a woman under 30 in good health. This CDR3 reads CASSLGGTVGRQETQYF. CDR3 bases: TGTGCCAGCAGCTTAGGCGGGACAGTGGGACGTCAAGAGACCCAGTACTTC.